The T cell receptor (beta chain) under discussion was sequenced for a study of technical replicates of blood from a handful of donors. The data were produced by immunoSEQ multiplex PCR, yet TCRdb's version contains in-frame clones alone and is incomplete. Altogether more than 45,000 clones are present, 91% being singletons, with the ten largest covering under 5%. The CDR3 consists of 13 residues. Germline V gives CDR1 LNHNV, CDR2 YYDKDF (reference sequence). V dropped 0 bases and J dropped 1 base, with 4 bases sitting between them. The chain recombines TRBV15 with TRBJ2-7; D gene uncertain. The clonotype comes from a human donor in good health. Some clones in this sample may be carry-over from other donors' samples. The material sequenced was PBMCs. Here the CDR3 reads CATSRDRSYEQYF. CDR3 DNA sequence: TGTGCCACCAGCAGAGACCGGTCCTACGAGCAGTACTTC.